These T cell receptor beta chains were read from a single sample in a study of CD8+ T cells in alopecia areata. The repertoire was sequenced with immunoSEQ multiplex PCR; TCRdb's copy has only in-frame clones and lacks some. The table records 40,000 to 45,000 clones, approximately 92% of them present only once. Specimen: CD8+ T cells sorted from blood, collected at week 24, from a patient treated with tofacitinib. These receptors were obtained from a human donor with alopecia areata. The CDR3 runs from the conserved cysteine through the conserved F or W. D genes are given only for firm matches.

v_gene,j_gene,d_gene,CDR3aa
TRBV5-5,TRBJ2-7,TRBD1,CASSEDRGLYEQYF
TRBV5-6,TRBJ2-1,TRBD2,CASSYAGGPSYNEQFF
TRBV10-3,TRBJ2-7,-,CAISESGVAYEQYF
TRBV7-2,TRBJ2-3,TRBD2,CASSSLGLAGDEDTQYF
TRBV4-2,TRBJ2-3,-,CASSPGRGEMTDTQYF
TRBV7-9,TRBJ1-5,-,CASQALGSNQPQHF
TRBV28,TRBJ2-7,-,CASSPRAYRSYEQYF
TRBV11-2,TRBJ2-2,-,CASSLSGTQTGELFF
TRBV28,TRBJ1-4,-,CASSLDSETVFNEKLFF
TRBV6-1,TRBJ2-1,-,CASSEWGFGNEQFF
TRBV7-9,TRBJ2-7,TRBD2,CAIRIAGTYEQYF
TRBV27,TRBJ2-7,-,CASTDREAYEQYF
TRBV27,TRBJ2-3,TRBD2,CASSLTGRIDTQYF
TRBV6-5,TRBJ1-2,TRBD1,CASSYSLSGGPGTF
TRBV7-9,TRBJ2-7,-,CASSWGGGYEQYF
TRBV29-1,TRBJ2-7,-,CSVDIGSGNYEQYF
TRBV2,TRBJ2-5,-,CASSEPETQYF
TRBV7-2,TRBJ2-7,-,CASSLLYEQYF
TRBV2,TRBJ2-7,-,CASSGYEQYF
TRBV4-2,TRBJ2-3,TRBD2,CASSQESSGGSTDTQYF
TRBV9,TRBJ2-3,TRBD2,CASSVTGGSTDTQYF
TRBV7-3,TRBJ2-3,TRBD2,CASSLTWGGGRPTDTQYF
TRBV7-2,-,TRBD1,CATRDSSYEQYF
TRBV7-9,TRBJ2-5,TRBD1,CASSRTTGEETQYF
TRBV27,TRBJ1-2,TRBD1,CASSSGTGPFGGYTF
TRBV14,TRBJ2-6,-,CASERAGANVLTF
TRBV6-5,TRBJ2-1,-,CASSYPGTATHNEQFF
TRBV4-2,TRBJ2-7,-,CASTPALGADEQYF
TRBV7-6,TRBJ2-7,TRBD2,CASSLGTSGTYEQYF
TRBV5-4,TRBJ2-3,-,CASSLAKFRTDPNTDTQYF
TRBV7-6,TRBJ2-6,-,CASSLVRGEAAGANVLTF
TRBV29-1,TRBJ1-2,-,CSVGTTYGYTF
TRBV6-1,TRBJ2-5,TRBD2,CASSEASGGRRTQYF
TRBV7-9,TRBJ2-1,-,CASPIPEEGSSYNEQFF
TRBV29-1,TRBJ2-6,-,CSVLGDPSSGANVLTF
TRBV7-9,TRBJ2-3,-,CASSLEFRTDTQYF
TRBV10-3,TRBJ2-7,TRBD1,CAISGGRDRESYEQYF
TRBV19,TRBJ2-1,-,CASSSSGYNEQFF
TRBV5-4,TRBJ2-1,-,CASSLGLAFREQFF
TRBV11-2,TRBJ2-5,-,CASSLTGVVETQYF
TRBV4-1,TRBJ2-2,-,CASSQAGGELFF
TRBV6-1,TRBJ2-3,-,CASSRFTDTQYF
TRBV7-2,TRBJ2-1,-,CASSPRGRGYNEQFF
TRBV7-2,TRBJ2-5,TRBD2,CASSLTSGGAPRETQYF
TRBV27,TRBJ2-2,-,CASSARTGITFATGELFF